This is a list of T cell receptor beta chains from one sample in a study of T-cell memory formation after mild COVID-19. TCRdb itself ran the 5' RACE reads through MiXCR, one entry per CDR3 protein. The table shows some 350,000 distinct CDR3 sequences, with approximately 12% occurring only once. Specimen: PBMCs or a T cell subset sorted from them (not recorded which). All receptors derive from a man between 18 and 29 years old who had mild COVID-19 (a few samples of this study predate the infection). Cell type and time point are not known. Both conserved end residues are part of each CDR3. A D gene is named only where the DNA matches it firmly. Size values are once, few and many counts, or a class for expanded clones, and some rows have none.

>.|TRBV3-1|.|TRBJ2-2
CASSHDIGQTDGELFF
TGTGCCAGCAGCCATGACATCGGACAGACCGACGGGGAGCTGTTTTTT
>.|TRBV7-2|.|TRBJ2-3
CASSPGDGTQYF
TGTGCCAGCAGCCCCGGGGATGGTACGCAGTATTTT
>.|TRBV5-1|few|TRBJ1-2
CASSRRGGDNYGYTF
TGCGCCAGCAGCCGTCGCGGGGGCGATAACTATGGCTACACCTTC
>TRBD1|TRBV7-2|.|TRBJ1-4
CASSTMTGEGEKLFF
TGTGCCAGCAGCACGATGACAGGGGAGGGTGAAAAACTGTTTTTT
>TRBD1|TRBV7-2|.|TRBJ1-6
CASRVRTGEGVPLHF
TGTGCCAGCAGGGTTAGGACAGGGGAGGGCGTACCCCTCCACTTT
>.|TRBV20-1|few|TRBJ1-1
CSARDPQGNTEAFF
TGCAGTGCTAGAGATCCACAGGGGAACACTGAAGCTTTCTTT
>.|TRBV18|few|TRBJ1-1
CASSRQGQGTEAFF
TGTGCCAGCTCACGTCAGGGGCAAGGCACTGAAGCTTTCTTT
>TRBD1|TRBV6-2/TRBV6-3|.|TRBJ1-2
CASSSPDRFTNYGYTF
TGTGCCAGCAGCTCACCGGACAGGTTCACTAACTATGGCTACACCTTC
>TRBD1|TRBV12-3/TRBV12-4|.|TRBJ2-1
CASTCGTERNEQFF
TGTGCCAGCACCTGTGGGACAGAAAGGAATGAGCAGTTCTTC
>TRBD1|TRBV12-3/TRBV12-4|few|TRBJ2-7
CASSSPDRESYEQYF
TGTGCCAGCAGTTCGCCGGACAGGGAAAGCTACGAGCAGTACTTC
>TRBD1|TRBV12-3/TRBV12-4|.|TRBJ1-6
CASRQGQGNSPLHF
TGTGCCAGCAGGCAGGGACAGGGCAATTCACCCCTCCACTTT
>TRBD1|TRBV12-3/TRBV12-4|.|TRBJ1-3
CASSLFSGTGGYSGNTIYF
TGTGCCAGCAGTTTATTCTCCGGGACAGGGGGCTACTCTGGAAACACCATATATTTT
>.|TRBV3-1|.|TRBJ1-1
CASSQLSRPEAFF
TGTGCCAGCAGCCAATTATCACGACCTGAAGCTTTCTTT
>.|TRBV5-1|many|TRBJ2-6
CASSSENSGANVLTF
TGCGCCAGCAGCTCAGAAAACTCTGGGGCCAACGTCCTGACTTTC
>TRBD2|TRBV5-1|.|TRBJ2-1
CASSHNGGGGNEQFF
TGCGCCAGCAGCCACAACGGCGGGGGAGGAAATGAGCAGTTCTTC
>.|TRBV6-6|many|TRBJ2-7
CASRPWDRAYEQYF
TGTGCCAGCAGACCCTGGGACCGAGCCTACGAGCAGTACTTC
>.|TRBV5-5|few|TRBJ2-7
CASSPGLGLGSYEQYF
TGTGCCAGCAGCCCCGGACTTGGGCTGGGCTCCTACGAGCAGTACTTC
>.|TRBV24-1|once|TRBJ1-5
CATSESGVSNQPQHF
TGTGCCACCAGTGAATCAGGGGTGAGCAATCAGCCCCAGCATTTT
>.|TRBV27|few|TRBJ2-3
CASSLSHAGDTQYF
TGTGCCAGCAGTTTATCCCATGCTGGAGATACGCAGTATTTT
>.|TRBV7-3|many|TRBJ2-2
CASSRDRNTGELFF
TGTGCCAGCAGCCGCGACAGGAACACCGGGGAGCTGTTTTTT
>.|TRBV15|few|TRBJ1-4
CATSTNRATEGTNEKLFF
TGTGCCACCAGCACAAACCGGGCTACAGAGGGGACTAATGAAAAACTGTTTTTT
>.|TRBV7-2|.|TRBJ1-2
CASSWKHAAGYGYTF
TGTGCCAGCAGCTGGAAACACGCCGCGGGGTATGGCTACACCTTC
>.|TRBV27|few|TRBJ2-6
CASRPGSGANVLTF
TGTGCCAGCAGACCAGGGTCTGGGGCCAACGTCCTGACTTTC
>.|TRBV4-2|.|TRBJ2-6
CASSQEAGTGANVLTF
TGTGCCAGCAGCCAAGAGGCGGGGACTGGGGCCAACGTCCTGACTTTC
>TRBD1|TRBV7-2|.|TRBJ1-6
CASSSTGGAFYNSPLHF
TGTGCCAGCAGCTCCACAGGGGGCGCGTTCTATAATTCACCCCTCCACTTT
>.|TRBV12-3/TRBV12-4|.|TRBJ1-6
CASSPARRNSPLHF
TGTGCCAGCAGTCCCGCCCGGAGGAATTCACCCCTCCACTTT
>.|TRBV3-1|few|TRBJ1-1
CASSQGRATEAFF
TGTGCCAGCAGCCAAGGTAGGGCCACTGAAGCTTTCTTT
>.|TRBV3-1|once|TRBJ2-3
CASGGGRRTDTQYF
TGTGCCAGTGGAGGAGGGCGGCGCACAGATACGCAGTATTTT
>TRBD2|TRBV7-3|.|TRBJ2-1
CASSSPTSAVNEQFF
TGTGCCAGCAGCTCACCGACTAGCGCGGTAAATGAGCAGTTCTTC